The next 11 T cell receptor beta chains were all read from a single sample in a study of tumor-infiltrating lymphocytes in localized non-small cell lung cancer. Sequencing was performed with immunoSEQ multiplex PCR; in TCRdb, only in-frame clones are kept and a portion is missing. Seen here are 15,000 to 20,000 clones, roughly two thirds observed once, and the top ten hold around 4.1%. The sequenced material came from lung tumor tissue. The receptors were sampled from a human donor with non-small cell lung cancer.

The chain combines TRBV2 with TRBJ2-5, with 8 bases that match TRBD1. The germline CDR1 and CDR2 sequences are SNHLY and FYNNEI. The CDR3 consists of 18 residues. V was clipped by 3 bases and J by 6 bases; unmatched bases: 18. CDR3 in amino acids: CASSEPLRDRWTEKTQYF. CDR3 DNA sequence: TGTGCCAGCAGTGAGCCCCTCAGGGACAGGTGGACCGAAAAGACCCAGTACTTC.

The CDR3 coding sequence is TGTGCCAGCAGCCAGTCCTCCTACGAGCAGTACTTC. As protein: CASSQSSYEQYF. The V and J genes are TRBV7-2 and TRBJ2-7; D is uncertain. Germline lookup yields CDR1 SGHTA and CDR2 FQGNSA. The CDR3 is made up of 12 amino acids. Trimming shortened V by 5 bases and J by 0 bases, and 5 bases separated the two germline ends.

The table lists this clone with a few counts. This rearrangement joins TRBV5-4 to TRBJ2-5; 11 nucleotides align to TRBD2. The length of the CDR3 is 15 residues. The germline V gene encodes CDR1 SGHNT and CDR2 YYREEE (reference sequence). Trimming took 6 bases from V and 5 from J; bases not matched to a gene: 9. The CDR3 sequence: CASTSGTSGWETQYF. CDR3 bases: TGTGCCAGCACCTCCGGGACTAGCGGCTGGGAGACCCAGTACTTC.

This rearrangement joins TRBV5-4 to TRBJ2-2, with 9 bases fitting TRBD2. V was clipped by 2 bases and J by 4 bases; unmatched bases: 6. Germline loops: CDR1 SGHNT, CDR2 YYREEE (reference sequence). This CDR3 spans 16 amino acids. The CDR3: CASSLAGSGGTGELFF. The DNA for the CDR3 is TGTGCCAGCAGCTTAGCGGGTAGCGGGGGCACCGGGGAGCTGTTTTTT. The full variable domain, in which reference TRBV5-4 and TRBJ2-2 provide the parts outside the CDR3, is ETGVTQSPTHLIKTRGQQVTLRCSSQSGHNTVSWYQQALGQGPQFIFQYYREEENGRGNFPPRFSGLQFPNYSSELNVNALELDDSALYLCASSLAGSGGTGELFFGEGSRLTVL.

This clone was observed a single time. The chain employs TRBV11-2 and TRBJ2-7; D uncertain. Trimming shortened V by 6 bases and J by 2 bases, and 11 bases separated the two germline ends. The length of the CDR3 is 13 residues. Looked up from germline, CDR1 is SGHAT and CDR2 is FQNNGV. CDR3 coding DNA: TGTGCCAGCAGGCCTGCGACCCCCTACGAGCAGTACTTC. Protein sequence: CASRPATPYEQYF.

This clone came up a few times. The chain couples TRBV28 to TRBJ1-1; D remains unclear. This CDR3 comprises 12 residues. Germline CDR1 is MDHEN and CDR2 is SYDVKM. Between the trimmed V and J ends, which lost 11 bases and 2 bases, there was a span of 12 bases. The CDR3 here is CAVGSINTEAFF. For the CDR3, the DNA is TGTGCCGTTGGCTCAATAAACACTGAAGCTTTCTTT.

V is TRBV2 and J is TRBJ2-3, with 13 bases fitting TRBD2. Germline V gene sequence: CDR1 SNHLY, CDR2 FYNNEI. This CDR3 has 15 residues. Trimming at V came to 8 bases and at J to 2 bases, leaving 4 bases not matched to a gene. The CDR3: CASSGTSGVTDTQYF. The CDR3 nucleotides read TGTGCCAGCTCAGGGACTAGCGGGGTCACAGATACGCAGTATTTT.

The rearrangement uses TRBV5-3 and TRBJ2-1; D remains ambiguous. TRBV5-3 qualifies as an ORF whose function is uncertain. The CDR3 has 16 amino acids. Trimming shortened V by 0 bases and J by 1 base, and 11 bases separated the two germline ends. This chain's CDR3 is CARSLVSTRSYNEQFF. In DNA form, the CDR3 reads TGTGCCAGAAGCTTGGTCTCTACCCGGTCCTACAATGAGCAGTTCTTC.

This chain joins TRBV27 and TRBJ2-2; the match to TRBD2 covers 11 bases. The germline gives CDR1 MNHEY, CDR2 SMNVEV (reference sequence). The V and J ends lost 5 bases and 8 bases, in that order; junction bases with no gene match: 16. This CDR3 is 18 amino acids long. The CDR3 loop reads CASSLRPAVAGGPGELFF. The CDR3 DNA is TGTGCCAGCAGTCTCCGCCCAGCGGTAGCGGGGGGGCCTGGGGAGCTGTTTTTT.

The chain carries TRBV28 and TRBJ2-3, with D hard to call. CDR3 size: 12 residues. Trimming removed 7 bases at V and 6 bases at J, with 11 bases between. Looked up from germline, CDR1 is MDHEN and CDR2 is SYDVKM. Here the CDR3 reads CASTPNRDTQYF. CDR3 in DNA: TGTGCCAGCACTCCCAATAGGGATACGCAGTATTTT.

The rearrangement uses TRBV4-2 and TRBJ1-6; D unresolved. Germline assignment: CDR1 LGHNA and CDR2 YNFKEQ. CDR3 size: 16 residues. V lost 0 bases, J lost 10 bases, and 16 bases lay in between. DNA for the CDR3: TGTGCCAGCAGCCAAGACGGGTTCGAAGGGCGATCACCCCTCCACTTT. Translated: CASSQDGFEGRSPLHF.